A selection of T cell receptor beta chains follows, all from one sample in a study of glioma-infiltrating T cells after dendritic cell vaccination. Using immunoSEQ multiplex PCR, the repertoire was profiled, and TCRdb retains in-frame clones only, with some absent. The data hold roughly 56,000 clones, with about 85% observed a single time. Specimen: blood, collected after dendritic cell vaccination. These receptors were taken from a human donor with glioblastoma. The conserved cysteine and the conserved F or W are not part of the CDR3 here. Each record gives: D gene, V gene, CDR3 protein. D genes are given only for firm matches.

>TRBD2|TRBV2
ASSRLAGGLGNEQF
>NA|TRBV6-5
ASSYSTTAGYT
>TRBD1|TRBV2
ASSERTGGKNIQY
>TRBD1|TRBV6-1
ASRTGVVAPEAF
>TRBD1|TRBV7-7
AKLLNRGHNSPLH
>NA|TRBV18
ASSDITTEGAF
>NA|TRBV4-3
ASSQDPPGGPYNEQF
>TRBD1|TRBV7-9
ASSIDRGPPTEAF
>NA|TRBV7-2
ASSLGGTGPRNTIY
>TRBD2|TRBV2
ASSETKLAGGETQY
>NA|TRBV14
ASSQDWRAGELF
>NA|TRBV19
ASSISQGEGNEQF
>TRBD1|TRBV7-8
ASSTLDGQAYYGYT
>TRBD1|TRBV6-5
ASSRDRVYEQY
>TRBD1|TRBV9
ASSSTGGNTDTQY
>NA|TRBV7-8
ASSLGGGVGGGNEQY
>NA|TRBV27
ASSPTQGGGYT
>NA|TRBV9
ASSLPGNGYT
>NA|TRBV27
ASSPQILNTEAF
>NA|TRBV9
ASSASDTGELF
>NA|TRBV29-1
SVEEGSSGGYGYT
>NA|TRBV30
AWTNGQVKEQY